These 24 T cell receptor beta chains were sequenced from one sample in a study of shared clonotypes between healthy human individuals. Assay: immunoSEQ multiplex PCR; the TCRdb copy retains only in-frame clones and omits some. The repertoire includes approximately 2.5 million clones, 93% of them detected once, and roughly 0.36% sits in the top ten. Sequenced input: naive CD4+ T cells from PBMCs. Subset meaning: CD45RA+ positively selected. The receptors were gathered from a man aged 18 to 30 in good health. Some clones in this sample may be carry-over from other donors' samples.

This sequence joins TRBV14 and TRBJ2-1; 8 bases line up with TRBD1. V dropped 4 bases and J dropped 9; count of bases not matched to a gene: 2. The CDR3 is made up of 12 amino acids. Germline values: CDR1 SGHDN, CDR2 FVKESK. The CDR3 coding sequence is TGTGCCAGCAGCCCACAGGGGGGTGAGCAGTTCTTC. This codes for CASSPQGGEQFF.

J is TRBJ2-5 and V is TRBV29-1; tentatively, D is TRBD2 (5 bases). Germline V CDR1 and CDR2: SQVTM, ANQGSEA. The CDR3 loop spans 14 amino acids. Trimming cost V 6 bases and J 4 bases, with 18 bases left between them. CDR3: CSVRPSRAGETQYF. CDR3 bases: TGCAGCGTGAGGCCCTCGAGGGCGGGAGAGACCCAGTACTTC.

In this sample, this clone turned up once. This chain uses TRBV4-1 with TRBJ2-5; weak D call: TRBD2 (6 bases). V shed 1 base and J shed 2 bases, with 14 bases lying between them. This CDR3 region has 16 residues. From germline, CDR1 is MGHRA and CDR2 YSYEKL. The CDR3 loop is CASSQVWGGAQETQYF. In nucleotides, the CDR3 is TGCGCCAGCAGCCAAGTCTGGGGCGGGGCTCAAGAGACCCAGTACTTC.

The genes are TRBV7-8 and TRBJ2-5; a weak D match, TRBD2 (5 bases). The CDR3 spans 13 residues. The germline gives CDR1 SGHVS, CDR2 FQNEAQ. Trimming removed 1 base at V and 5 bases at J, with 8 bases between. CDR3: CASSLDPGETQYF. Written as DNA, the CDR3 is TGTGCCAGCAGCTTAGACCCGGGGGAGACCCAGTACTTC.

V usage is TRBV18 and J usage is TRBJ1-2, with a weak D call TRBD1 (5 bases). This CDR3 region has 12 residues. The ends were cut back, 3 bases at V and 7 bases at J, with 9 bases in the middle. The germline CDR1 and CDR2 sequences are KGHSH and LQKENI. In DNA, the CDR3 is TGTGCCAGCTCACCGGACATGGTTGGCTACACCTTC. Its protein is CASSPDMVGYTF.

The rearrangement links TRBV5-4 to TRBJ1-1; D call uncertain. This CDR3 has 14 amino acids. V dropped 6 bases and J dropped 1 base, with 13 bases sitting between them. Germline CDR1 reads SGHNT; CDR2 reads YYREEE (reference sequence). DNA of the CDR3: TGTGCCAGCACCCCGGGAGGGCCGAACACTGAAGCTTTCTTT. As protein: CASTPGGPNTEAFF.

This clone came up once. The V and J genes are TRBV7-2 and TRBJ2-1, with 14 bases that match TRBD2. The CDR3 has 15 residues. Per germline, CDR1 SGHTA and CDR2 FQGNSA. With 3 bases clipped from V and 9 bases from J, the junction kept 4 bases outside the gene matches. This CDR3 is CASSFGTSGRPEQFF. In nucleotides, the CDR3 is TGTGCCAGCAGCTTTGGGACTAGCGGGAGACCTGAGCAGTTCTTC.

This clone was counted once. The chain links TRBV30 to TRBJ2-5; D is possibly TRBD2 (5 bases). Judging by the DNA end, TRBJ2-7 fits better; the J call may be wrong. CDR1 is GTSNPN and CDR2 is SVGIG in the germline V gene (reference sequence). This CDR3 is built from 12 residues. The CDR3 nucleotides are TGTGCCTGGAGTGTAGTGGGAGACGAGCAGTACTTC. Its translation is CAWSVVGDEQYF.

The chain carries TRBV5-4 and TRBJ2-5; TRBD2 is a possible D gene (5 bases). The CDR3 is made up of 15 amino acids. Germline V lookup: CDR1 SGHNT, CDR2 YYREEE (reference sequence). Trimming removed 1 base at V and 1 base at J, with 11 bases between. The CDR3 is CASSLNSAAQETQYF. The DNA of the CDR3 is TGTGCCAGCAGCTTGAATAGCGCCGCCCAAGAGACCCAGTACTTC.

The genes are TRBV7-8 and TRBJ2-7; TRBD2 aligns across 12 bases. The V segment lost 4 bases and the J segment 5 bases; nucleotides outside the gene matches: 6. The CDR3 consists of 15 residues. Per germline, CDR1 SGHVS and CDR2 FQNEAQ. The CDR3: CASSWASGRGNEQYF. CDR3 nucleotide sequence: TGTGCCAGCAGCTGGGCTAGCGGGAGGGGCAACGAGCAGTACTTC.

In the case of this clone: Other DNA sequences in the same sample also yield this CDR3. The J gene is TRBJ1-5, the V gene TRBV28; no clear D. CDR3 length: 12 residues. Per germline, CDR1 MDHEN and CDR2 SYDVKM. Trimming cost V 6 bases and J 3 bases, with 6 bases left between them. The CDR3 protein is CASRGSNQPQHF. CDR3 nucleotides: TGTGCCAGCAGGGGATCCAATCAGCCCCAGCATTTT.

The J gene is TRBJ2-7, the V gene TRBV7-2, with TRBD2 identical over 12 bases. CDR3 size: 17 residues. The V gene's germline CDR1 is SGHTA and CDR2 FQGNSA. The V segment lost 5 bases and the J segment 4 bases; nucleotides outside the gene matches: 12. Here the CDR3 DNA reads TGTGCCAGCAGCCTAACTCCTAGCGGGAGGGCCGGGTACGAGCAGTACTTC. It is translated as CASSLTPSGRAGYEQYF. Based on the CDR3 plus reference TRBV7-2 and TRBJ2-7, the full variable domain is GAGVSQSPSNKVTEKGKDVELRCDPISGHTALYWYRQSLGQGLEFLIYFQGNSAPDKSGLPSDRFSAERTGGSVSTLTIQRTQQEDSAVYLCASSLTPSGRAGYEQYFGPGTRLTVT.

On this clone itself: The same CDR3 also results from other DNA sequences found in this sample. V gene TRBV5-1 combines with J gene TRBJ2-7; D ambiguous. The CDR3 has 13 residues. The germline V gene encodes CDR1 SGHRS and CDR2 YFSETQ. Trimming left V 4 bases short and J 0 bases short, with 8 bases between. The CDR3 DNA sequence: TGCGCCAGCAGCGGGCAGGTCTCCTACGAGCAGTACTTC. Translated, it gives CASSGQVSYEQYF. The full variable domain, in which reference TRBV5-1 and TRBJ2-7 provide the parts outside the CDR3, is KAGVTQTPRYLIKTRGQQVTLSCSPISGHRSVSWYQQTPGQGLQFLFEYFSETQRNKGNFPGRFSGRQFSNSRSEMNVSTLELGDSALYLCASSGQVSYEQYFGPGTRLTVT.

The table lists this clone with a count of one. V is TRBV28 and J is TRBJ2-1; 14 nucleotides align to TRBD2. Germline trimming cut 4 bases from V and 7 bases from J; bases unmatched to any gene: 9. The germline gives CDR1 MDHEN, CDR2 SYDVKM. CDR3 size: 17 residues. CDR3 region: CASSSSGTSGRPNEQFF. In DNA, the CDR3 is TGTGCCAGCAGTTCGTCCGGGACTAGCGGGAGACCTAATGAGCAGTTCTTC.

The chain employs TRBV10-3 and TRBJ2-3; the D is unclear. CDR3 length: 16 amino acids. Germline values: CDR1 ENHRY, CDR2 SYGVKD. V lost 3 bases and J 1 base, leaving 14 bases between the germline ends. In nucleotides, the CDR3 is TGTGCCATCAGTGATTCCGTGGGCCCCCGCACAGATACGCAGTATTTT. Translating gives CAISDSVGPRTDTQYF.

The chain recombines TRBV5-1 with TRBJ2-6; weak D call: TRBD2 (5 bases). V was clipped by 0 bases and J by 0 bases, with 13 bases between them. The CDR3 is made up of 18 amino acids. Germline V gene sequence: CDR1 SGHRS, CDR2 YFSETQ. CDR3 nucleotides: TGCGCCAGCAGCTTGGGGACTTCGGACTTCTCTGGGGCCAACGTCCTGACTTTC. It codes for CASSLGTSDFSGANVLTF.

V usage is TRBV27 and J usage is TRBJ2-7; D is ambiguous. Deletions cut 7 bases from V and 2 bases from J, with 12 bases between. From germline, CDR1 is MNHEY and CDR2 SMNVEV (reference sequence). This CDR3 is built from 13 residues. The CDR3 sequence: CASTEVTPYEQYF. CDR3 coding DNA: TGTGCCAGCACCGAGGTAACTCCCTACGAGCAGTACTTC.

The chain employs TRBV4-1 and TRBJ1-2; a possible D gene is TRBD1 (5 bases). The CDR3 extends over 14 amino acids. The V gene's germline CDR1 is MGHRA and CDR2 YSYEKL. V gave up 1 base and J gave up 8 bases, with 14 bases separating them. Here the CDR3 DNA reads TGCGCCAGCAGCCAAGGGGTGGCCGGGGCGGGCTACACCTTC. This encodes CASSQGVAGAGYTF.

The chain couples TRBV5-6 to TRBJ1-2, with a weak D call TRBD1 (5 bases). Germline V gene sequence: CDR1 SGHDT, CDR2 YYEEEE. V was clipped by 0 bases and J by 4 bases, with 16 bases between them. The CDR3 consists of 16 residues. This CDR3 reads CASSLGSGRRFYGYTF. The CDR3 DNA reads TGTGCCAGCAGCTTGGGATCGGGACGGAGGTTCTATGGCTACACCTTC.

This sequence joins TRBV29-1 and TRBJ2-6; the D is unclear. Germline CDR1 is SQVTM and CDR2 is ANQGSEA. This CDR3 spans 12 amino acids. Between the trimmed V and J ends, which lost 1 base and 7 bases, there was a span of 5 bases. The CDR3 DNA sequence: TGCAGCGTTGAAGTCCCCGCCAACGTCCTGACTTTC. Its protein product is CSVEVPANVLTF.

The J gene is TRBJ2-5, the V gene TRBV18; 7 bases match TRBD1. The CDR3 is 14 amino acids. The germline gives CDR1 KGHSH, CDR2 LQKENI. After removal of 5 bases from V and 4 bases from J, the junction contained 7 bases not matched to a gene. CDR3 loop: CASSGRTGGETQYF. The CDR3 DNA follows: TGTGCCAGCTCAGGGCGGACAGGAGGAGAGACCCAGTACTTC. Drawing the rest from reference TRBV18 and TRBJ2-5, the complete variable domain is NAGVMQNPRHLVRRRGQEARLRCSPMKGHSHVYWYRQLPEEGLKFMVYLQKENIIDESGMPKERFSAEFPKEGPSILRIQQVVRGDSAAYFCASSGRTGGETQYFGPGTRLLVL.

As for this clone: Within the sample, other DNA sequences also encode this same CDR3. V gene TRBV5-1 combines with J gene TRBJ2-6; D is unclear. The CDR3 spans 15 residues. Germline lookup yields CDR1 SGHRS and CDR2 YFSETQ. Trimming pared 1 base from V and 0 bases from J, leaving 5 bases between. CDR3 residues: CASSLSRSGANVLTF. In nucleotides, the CDR3 is TGCGCCAGCAGCTTGTCGCGCTCTGGGGCCAACGTCCTGACTTTC.

Points on this clone: Other DNA sequences of this sample code for an identical CDR3. J is TRBJ1-2 and V is TRBV6-1, with unresolved D. The V end lost 0 bases, the J end lost 4 bases, and 6 bases lay between the germline ends. CDR1 is MNHNS and CDR2 is SASEGT in the germline V gene. The length of the CDR3 is 13 residues. CDR3: CASSEAGGYGYTF. The CDR3 DNA sequence: TGTGCCAGCAGTGAAGCAGGAGGCTATGGCTACACCTTC.

The chain joins TRBV4-1 to TRBJ2-5, with 8 bases aligning to TRBD1. V shed 4 bases, J shed 4 bases, and the junction held 8 bases outside the gene matches. Germline V gene data show CDR1 as MGHRA and CDR2 as YSYEKL. This CDR3 contains 15 residues. CDR3 in DNA: TGCGCCAGCAGCCTTAGGACAGGGCAGGGAGAGACCCAGTACTTC. It is translated as CASSLRTGQGETQYF.